The following is a T cell receptor beta chain sequence with its context. Antigen unknown. An end of the junction does not agree with germline; a read error may underlie this. For blood RNA, unsorted whole blood served as the source, and germline DNA was extracted too. Patients carried chronic HBV infection without prior treatment. This entry belongs to a study of tumor-infiltrating lymphocytes in primary liver carcinoma. General observations from the study: Because the samples were bulk unsorted, the study did not compare CD4+ and CD8+ repertoires.

Per germline, CDR1 SGHAT and CDR2 FQNNGV. The CDR3 extends over 17 amino acids. The investigators made TCR beta cDNA from around 530 ng total RNA, using a constant-region primer. Three-round nested multiplex PCR performed with slightly modified ARM-PCR produced the TCR beta libraries. The first two PCR rounds used TRBV1-TRBV30 forward primers with a C-beta reverse primer, around 10 cycles each. TCRdb reprocessed the multiplex PCR reads via MiXCR and lists one record per CDR3 protein. This sample yields 250,000 to 400,000 distinct CDR3 sequences, of which roughly 60% are seen a single time; 9% belongs to the top ten.

The sequence was obtained from a man aged 35-49 years with primary liver carcinoma and hepatitis B virus infection. Sequencing used peripheral blood. The J gene is TRBJ2-1, the V gene TRBV11-2; the match to TRBD2 covers 10 bases. The chain's CDR3 is CVSSEFLALAGFNEHFF. CDR3 sequence (DNA): TGTGTCAGCAGCGAGTTTTTGGCACTAGCGGGGTTCAATGAGCACTTCTTC.